The clone carrying this T cell receptor beta chain was recorded many times. The antigen is undetermined. The entry originates in a study of CD8 T cells in ankylosing spondylitis. TCRdb reprocessed the 5' RACE reads with MiXCR, giving one entry per CDR3 protein. In the table there are fewer than 250,000 distinct CDR3 sequences, more than 25% of which are singletons. Germline values: CDR1 ENHRY, CDR2 SYGVKD. J was trimmed by 1 base and V by 4 bases; bases with no gene match: 5. This CDR3 has 16 residues. General study results and limits: Among TCR beta sequences, a motif of several highly homologous variants appeared characteristic of ankylosing spondylitis blood.

The sequencing sample was made of blood, either unsorted or a sorted T cell fraction (not recorded which). This sequence joins TRBV10-3 and TRBJ1-3, with 9 nucleotides matching TRBD1. The sequence was collected from a male donor with ankylosing spondylitis or in good health (not recorded which). CDR3 sequence reads: CAISVGGTGSGNTIYF. DNA of the CDR3: TGTGCCATCAGTGTTGGCGGGACAGGGTCTGGAAACACCATATATTTT.